These T cell receptor beta chains were read from a single sample in a study of cytomegalovirus exposure and HLA in healthy donors. Only in-frame clones appear in the TCRdb table, and some are missing; sequencing was by immunoSEQ multiplex PCR. The sample includes about 120,000 clones, about three quarters seen only once; the top ten take less than 3%. Sequencing input: PBMCs. These TCRs come from a middle-aged woman in good health and CMV-seropositive. Each CDR3 is given with its conserved first and last residue. A D gene is named only where the DNA matches it firmly. Only some rows state a clone size, as once, few, many or a class for expanded clones.

CDR3nt: TGCGCCAGCAGCTTAAGGACAGGGAACACTGAAGCTTTCTTT
CDR3aa: CASSLRTGNTEAFF
d_gene: TRBD1
abundance: -
j_gene: TRBJ1-1
v_gene: TRBV5-1

CDR3nt: TGTGCCAGCAGGCCTGGACATGCTAGCACAGATACGCAGTATTTT
CDR3aa: CASRPGHASTDTQYF
d_gene: -
abundance: -
j_gene: TRBJ2-3
v_gene: TRBV5-8

CDR3nt: TGTGCCAGCGTCCGACTAGCGGACAATGAGCAGTTCTTC
CDR3aa: CASVRLADNEQFF
d_gene: TRBD2
abundance: -
j_gene: TRBJ2-1
v_gene: TRBV2

CDR3nt: TGTGCCAGCAACCGAGCCGGGGAGGGAAATGAGCAGTTCTTC
CDR3aa: CASNRAGEGNEQFF
d_gene: TRBD2
abundance: -
j_gene: TRBJ2-1
v_gene: TRBV6-1

CDR3nt: TGTGCCAGCAGCTTTAGCGGGAGGGACGAGCAGTACTTC
CDR3aa: CASSFSGRDEQYF
d_gene: TRBD2
abundance: -
j_gene: TRBJ2-7
v_gene: TRBV7-9

CDR3nt: TGTGCCAGCAGTACGGTCGGTGAAGCTTTCTTT
CDR3aa: CASSTVGEAFF
d_gene: -
abundance: -
j_gene: TRBJ1-1
v_gene: TRBV7-9

CDR3nt: TGTGCCAGTAGGATATATCGCGAGCAGTACTTC
CDR3aa: CASRIYREQYF
d_gene: -
abundance: few
j_gene: TRBJ2-7
v_gene: TRBV19

CDR3nt: TGTGCCAGCAGTTCGTTTTCCTACAGGGGGCGAGGAGAAGACACTGAAGCTTTCTTT
CDR3aa: CASSSFSYRGRGEDTEAFF
d_gene: TRBD1
abundance: -
j_gene: TRBJ1-1
v_gene: TRBV28

CDR3nt: TGTGCCAGCAGTGACGCGGTGAACACTGAAGCTTTCTTT
CDR3aa: CASSDAVNTEAFF
d_gene: -
abundance: -
j_gene: TRBJ1-1
v_gene: TRBV6-1

CDR3nt: TGTGCCAGCAGCCTAACCGGACTAGCGGCTTACAATGAGCAGTTCTTC
CDR3aa: CASSLTGLAAYNEQFF
d_gene: TRBD2
abundance: -
j_gene: TRBJ2-1
v_gene: TRBV7-6

CDR3nt: TGTGCTAGTGGTTTCACGGGGGGCAATCAGCCCCAGCATTTT
CDR3aa: CASGFTGGNQPQHF
d_gene: -
abundance: -
j_gene: TRBJ1-5
v_gene: TRBV12-5

CDR3nt: TGTGCCAGCAGTGAATTGAATCTAGAATACGAGCAGTACTTC
CDR3aa: CASSELNLEYEQYF
d_gene: -
abundance: once
j_gene: TRBJ2-7
v_gene: TRBV6-1

CDR3nt: TGCGCCAGCAGCGTTTTAGCGGGAGTGGGCCAAGAGACCCAGTACTTC
CDR3aa: CASSVLAGVGQETQYF
d_gene: TRBD2
abundance: -
j_gene: TRBJ2-5
v_gene: TRBV5-1

CDR3nt: TGCGCCAGCAGCTTGGTAGGGGCGGCCTACGAGCAGTACTTC
CDR3aa: CASSLVGAAYEQYF
d_gene: -
abundance: -
j_gene: TRBJ2-7
v_gene: TRBV5-1

CDR3nt: TGCGCCAGCAGCCAAGATCCTACCCCCACAGGGGGTCAGCCCCAGCATTTT
CDR3aa: CASSQDPTPTGGQPQHF
d_gene: TRBD1
abundance: -
j_gene: TRBJ1-5
v_gene: TRBV4-1

CDR3nt: TGTGCCAGCAGCCCCCCCAGGACAGGGGGCTTTTTAATGAACACTGAAGCTTTCTTT
CDR3aa: CASSPPRTGGFLMNTEAFF
d_gene: TRBD1
abundance: -
j_gene: TRBJ1-1
v_gene: TRBV4-2

CDR3nt: TGTGCCAGCAGCCTCCTCAGCGGGAGTGGCACCTACGAGCAGTACTTC
CDR3aa: CASSLLSGSGTYEQYF
d_gene: TRBD2
abundance: -
j_gene: TRBJ2-7
v_gene: TRBV4-2

CDR3nt: TGTGCCAGCTCACCACAGCGGGCAACTAATGAAAAACTGTTTTTT
CDR3aa: CASSPQRATNEKLFF
d_gene: -
abundance: -
j_gene: TRBJ1-4
v_gene: TRBV18

CDR3nt: TGCGCCAGCAGCAATCCGACAGGGGACACTGAAGCTTTCTTT
CDR3aa: CASSNPTGDTEAFF
d_gene: TRBD1
abundance: few
j_gene: TRBJ1-1
v_gene: TRBV5-1

CDR3nt: TGTGCCAGTAGGAAGGGGGCGGGAGGGCGTTCCTACAATGAGCAGTTCTTC
CDR3aa: CASRKGAGGRSYNEQFF
d_gene: TRBD2
abundance: -
j_gene: TRBJ2-1
v_gene: TRBV19

CDR3nt: TGTGCCAGCAGCTCGACTAGGGGCACAGATACGCAGTATTTT
CDR3aa: CASSSTRGTDTQYF
d_gene: -
abundance: -
j_gene: TRBJ2-3
v_gene: TRBV5-4

CDR3nt: TGCGCCAGCAGCTTGGGACCCAACGAGGATGGAAACACCATATATTTT
CDR3aa: CASSLGPNEDGNTIYF
d_gene: -
abundance: few
j_gene: TRBJ1-3
v_gene: TRBV5-1

CDR3nt: TGTGCCAGCAGCTTCGAACAGGGTAATTCACCCCTCCACTTT
CDR3aa: CASSFEQGNSPLHF
d_gene: -
abundance: -
j_gene: TRBJ1-6
v_gene: TRBV7-9

CDR3nt: TGTGCCAGCAGCCAGACTAGCGGGAGAGCAGATACGCAGTATTTT
CDR3aa: CASSQTSGRADTQYF
d_gene: TRBD2
abundance: -
j_gene: TRBJ2-3
v_gene: TRBV7-9

CDR3nt: TGTGCCAGCAGTTACTACTCCGGGACTAGCAACTACGAGCAGTACTTC
CDR3aa: CASSYYSGTSNYEQYF
d_gene: TRBD2
abundance: -
j_gene: TRBJ2-7
v_gene: TRBV6-5

CDR3nt: TGTGCCAGCAGTGACTCTAGCGGCACAGATACGCAGTATTTT
CDR3aa: CASSDSSGTDTQYF
d_gene: -
abundance: -
j_gene: TRBJ2-3
v_gene: TRBV2